This T cell receptor (beta chain) was captured in a study of shared clonotypes between healthy human individuals. Study information: Donor ages ranged 18 to 49 years: a couple of women, a few men. Study conclusions and caveats: Clonotypes that were shared across a handful of donors made up 4% to 6% of naive CD4 clonotypes.

Method: immunoSEQ multiplex PCR; TCRdb's copy keeps in-frame clones and lacks some. Of over a million clones in the sample, approximately 72% are singletons; the top ten hold about 1.5%. Donors had no recently reported acute infections or vaccinations and were HIV-negative. The CDR3 is 14 residues long. J was trimmed by 0 bases and V by 5 bases; bases with no gene match: 3. Germline loops: CDR1 MNHEY, CDR2 SVGAGI. About this clone itself: Antigen: not known.

The chain combines TRBV6-5 with TRBJ1-1; TRBD1 matches 7 bases. The origin of this receptor is a man aged 18 to 29 in good health. The source material was memory CD4+ T cells sorted from blood. Subset meaning: CD45RA-negative fraction. The CDR3 region has the DNA TGTGCCAGCAGTGTCGGGACAGTGAACACTGAAGCTTTCTTT. Encoded protein: CASSVGTVNTEAFF.